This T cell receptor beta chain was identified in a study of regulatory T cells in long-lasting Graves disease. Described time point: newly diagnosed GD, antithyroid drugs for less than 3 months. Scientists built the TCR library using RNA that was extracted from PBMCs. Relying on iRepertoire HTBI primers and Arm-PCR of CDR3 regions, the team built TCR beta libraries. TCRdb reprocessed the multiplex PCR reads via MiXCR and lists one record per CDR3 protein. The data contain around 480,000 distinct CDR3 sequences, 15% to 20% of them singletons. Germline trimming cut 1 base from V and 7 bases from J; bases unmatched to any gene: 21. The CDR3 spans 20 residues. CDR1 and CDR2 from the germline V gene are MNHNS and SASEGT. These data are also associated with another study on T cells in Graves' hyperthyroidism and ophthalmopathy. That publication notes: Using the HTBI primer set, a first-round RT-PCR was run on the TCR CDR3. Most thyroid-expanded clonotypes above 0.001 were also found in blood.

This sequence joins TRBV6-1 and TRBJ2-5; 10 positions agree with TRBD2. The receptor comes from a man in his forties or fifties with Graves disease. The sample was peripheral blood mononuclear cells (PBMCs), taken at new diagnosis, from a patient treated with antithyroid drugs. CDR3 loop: CASSEVGSGRAGGLIGTQYF. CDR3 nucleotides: TGTGCCAGCAGTGAAGTCGGGAGCGGGAGGGCCGGAGGTTTGATAGGGACCCAGTACTTC.